The clone carrying this T cell receptor beta chain was recorded once. Antigen: not known. The data derive from a study of cytomegalovirus exposure and HLA in healthy donors. Whole-study results and caveats: Altogether, about 160 TCR beta chains were recorded as cytomegalovirus-associated.

60 Vbeta and 13 Jbeta primers were used in PCR. Original processing notes: About 12 million shared chains were among the approximately 80 million unique TCR beta chains that a later analysis counted. The table came from immunoSEQ multiplex PCR; TCRdb's copy has only in-frame clones and leaves some out. The V and J calls and clone size come from that table; D and trimming were worked out from the DNA. The repertoire holds 130,000 or so clones, around 73% seen once, with over 1.2% in the top ten. The CDR3 covers 15 residues. In germline, CDR1 is SGHNT, CDR2 YENEEA. V lost 5 bases and J 0 bases, leaving 13 bases between the germline ends.

The sequenced sample was PBMCs. The chain carries TRBV11-3 and TRBJ2-5; tentative D call: TRBD1 (6 bases). The receptor comes from a female donor in good health and CMV-seronegative. This chain's CDR3 is CASSVGTNHQETQYF. The CDR3 DNA reads as TGTGCCAGCAGCGTCGGGACAAACCACCAAGAGACCCAGTACTTC.